The clone carrying this T cell receptor (beta chain) has only a few counts. Its antigen remains unidentified. This specimen belongs to a study of blood T cells in healthy people across ages. General observations from the study: CMV status of donors was not determined, possibly confounding expanded clonotype changes. Strong correlation linked observed beta diversity and percent naive T cells.

The total RNA that was extracted per sample amounted to at least 5.5 micrograms. The authors ran a second PCR of about 6 to 12 cycles using a sample-barcoded 5' primer and a J-beta primer mix. From the 5' RACE reads, TCRdb called clonotypes with MiXCR, one entry per CDR3 protein. Here the sample spans about 1.1 million distinct CDR3 sequences, 35% to 40% being singletons. The CDR3 extends over 19 amino acids. Germline V CDR1 and CDR2: MNHEY, SMNVEV (reference sequence). V was trimmed by 0 bases and J by 7 bases, leaving 27 bases between them. The sequencing input was blood. The sequence was obtained from a man aged 18 to 29 in good health. The genes are TRBV27 and TRBJ1-2, with unresolved D. The CDR3 region is CASSLSMFQEKAALGGYTF. The CDR3 nucleotides read TGTGCCAGCAGTTTATCGATGTTTCAGGAGAAAGCCGCTTTGGGTGGCTACACCTTC.